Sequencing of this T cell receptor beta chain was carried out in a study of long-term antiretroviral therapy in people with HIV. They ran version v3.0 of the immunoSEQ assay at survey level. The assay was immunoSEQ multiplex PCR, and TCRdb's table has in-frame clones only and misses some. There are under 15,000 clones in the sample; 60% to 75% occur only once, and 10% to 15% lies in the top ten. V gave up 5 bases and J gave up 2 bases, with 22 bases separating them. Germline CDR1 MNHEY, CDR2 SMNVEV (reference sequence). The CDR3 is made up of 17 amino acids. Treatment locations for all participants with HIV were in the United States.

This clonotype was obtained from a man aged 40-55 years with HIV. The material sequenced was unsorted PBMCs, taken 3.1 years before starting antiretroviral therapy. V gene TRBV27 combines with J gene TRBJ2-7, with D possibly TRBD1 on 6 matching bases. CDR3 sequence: CASSMNRETGKTYEQYF. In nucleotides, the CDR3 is TGTGCCAGCAGTATGAACAGGGAAACTGGCAAAACCTACGAGCAGTACTTC.